Below are 22 T cell receptor beta chains sequenced from a single sample in a study of cytomegalovirus exposure and HLA in healthy donors. It was with 60 Vbeta and 13 Jbeta primers that the PCR ran. Some clones are missing from TCRdb's copy, which holds only in-frame ones; the method was immunoSEQ multiplex PCR. The sample has some 76,000 clones, under 80% seen once; the top ten hold 4.9%. Sequencing used PBMCs. The receptors stem from a man in his sixties in good health and CMV-seropositive.

The chain links TRBV27 to TRBJ2-7; TRBD1 might be the D (5 bases). The ends were cut back, 7 bases at V and 0 bases at J, with 13 bases in the middle. CDR1 is MNHEY, CDR2 SMNVEV, per germline (reference sequence). The CDR3 has 14 amino acids. CDR3 nucleotide sequence: TGTGCCAGCAAGAATCAGGGAAGCTCCTACGAGCAGTACTTC. It yields the protein CASKNQGSSYEQYF.

The chain has TRBV7-9 and TRBJ1-2, with 8 bases aligning to TRBD1. Germline V lookup: CDR1 SEHNR, CDR2 FQNEAQ (reference sequence). The CDR3 has 15 amino acids. Losses at the gene ends were 4 bases for V and 4 bases for J; bases not matched to a gene: 8. The CDR3 DNA is TGTGCCAGCAGCTCACAGGGGGTATCGGCCTATGGCTACACCTTC. Protein product: CASSSQGVSAYGYTF.

The chain is built from TRBV19 and TRBJ2-1; 10 bases line up with TRBD2. Per the germline V gene, CDR1 is LNHDA and CDR2 is SQIVND (reference sequence). The CDR3 loop spans 15 amino acids. Germline trimming cut 7 bases from V and 7 bases from J; bases unmatched to any gene: 10. DNA for the CDR3: TGTGCCAGTAACTTAGCGGGAGGAGAATTTAATGAGCAGTTCTTC. It translates to CASNLAGGEFNEQFF.

The V gene is TRBV14, the J gene TRBJ2-3; 8 bases map to TRBD1. The CDR3 consists of 14 residues. Looked up from germline, CDR1 is SGHDN and CDR2 is FVKESK. V lost 4 bases, J lost 4 bases, and 4 bases stayed unmatched. CDR3 sequence (DNA): TGTGCCAGCAGCCGGGACAGGTGGGCAGATACGCAGTATTTT. It is translated as CASSRDRWADTQYF.

This clone was recorded once. The chain carries TRBV5-1 and TRBJ2-7, with 7 bases lining up with TRBD2. CDR3 length: 18 amino acids. Germline CDR1 SGHRS, CDR2 YFSETQ. The V gene end was trimmed by 2 bases and the J gene end by 1 base; junction bases not matched to a gene: 15. The CDR3, as DNA: TGCGCCAGCAGCTTCGGTGATGGGGAGGGTTTGGGATCCTACGAGCAGTACTTC. Residues: CASSFGDGEGLGSYEQYF.

CDR3 DNA: TGTGCCAGCAGCCTGGGAGGTCAGGGGGGGGCCAACGTCCTGACTTTC. Protein sequence: CASSLGGQGGANVLTF. V gene TRBV5-4 combines with J gene TRBJ2-6; possibly TRBD1 or TRBD2 for D (6 bases each). V lost 4 bases, J lost 4 bases, and 15 bases lay in between. The CDR3 sequence is 16 residues long. Germline assignment: CDR1 SGHNT and CDR2 YYREEE (reference sequence).

This clone was seen only a few times. The V gene is TRBV19, the J gene TRBJ1-3; a weak D match, TRBD1 (6 bases). CDR3 length: 16 amino acids. Germline V gives CDR1 LNHDA, CDR2 SQIVND (reference sequence). Trimming stripped 5 bases from V and 3 bases from J, with 17 bases between. The CDR3 sequence is CASSHRATGNGNTIYF. The CDR3 nucleotides are TGTGCCAGTAGTCACCGCGCGACAGGAAATGGAAACACCATATATTTT.

V is TRBV11-3 and J is TRBJ2-5; maybe TRBD2 (5 bases). The CDR3 consists of 14 residues. The V and J ends lost 7 bases and 3 bases respectively, with 15 bases between them. Per germline, CDR1 SGHNT and CDR2 YENEEA. This CDR3 reads CASTPTGREETQYF. The CDR3 coding sequence is TGTGCCAGCACCCCAACTGGGCGGGAAGAGACCCAGTACTTC.

The V call is TRBV10-3, the J call TRBJ1-1; D remains unclear. Deletions cut 6 bases from V and 1 base from J, with 9 bases between. Germline CDR1 is ENHRY and CDR2 is SYGVKD. This CDR3 is 13 amino acids long. Written as DNA, the CDR3 is TGTGCCATCAGCCCAAATTCGAACACTGAAGCTTTCTTT. Translated, it gives CAISPNSNTEAFF.

This clone showed up just once. The CDR3 DNA reads TGTGCCAGCAGCTTATCGGGTCCCGAGCAGTACTTC. This encodes CASSLSGPEQYF. This sequence joins TRBV7-9 and TRBJ2-7; D is undetermined. V was pared by 2 bases and J by 6 bases, with 8 bases between. Germline V gene sequence: CDR1 SEHNR, CDR2 FQNEAQ (reference sequence). The CDR3 length is 12 residues.

The chain uses TRBV6-5 and TRBJ2-7, with a tentative D call TRBD2 (6 bases). Trimming stripped 2 bases from V and 3 bases from J, with 11 bases between. CDR3 size: 14 residues. Germline values: CDR1 MNHEY, CDR2 SVGAGI. The CDR3 here is CASSYTGLSYEQYF. CDR3 bases: TGTGCCAGCAGTTACACGGGACTGAGCTACGAGCAGTACTTC.

The chain carries TRBV7-3 and TRBJ2-1; TRBD2 might be the D (5 bases). CDR1 is SGHTA, CDR2 FQGTGA, per germline. The CDR3 spans 13 residues. With 3 bases removed from V and 5 bases from J, the gap between germline ends came to 8 bases. CDR3 coding DNA: TGTGCCAGCAGCTTTACTAGGAACAATGAGCAGTTCTTC. Its translation: CASSFTRNNEQFF.

This clone was seen a few times. The rearrangement uses TRBV27 and TRBJ2-3, with 10 bases aligning to TRBD2. The CDR3 length is 14 residues. Germline loops: CDR1 MNHEY, CDR2 SMNVEV (reference sequence). V shed 4 bases and J 6 bases; nucleotides not matched to a gene: 4. The CDR3 spells CASSSSGGVDTQYF. CDR3 nucleotide sequence: TGTGCCAGCAGTTCCAGCGGGGGGGTGGATACGCAGTATTTT.

The V gene is TRBV6-6, the J gene TRBJ2-7; D perhaps matches TRBD2 (5 bases). Germline CDR1 reads MNHNY; CDR2 reads SVGAGI (reference sequence). Trimming removed 0 bases at V and 3 bases at J, with 12 bases between. The CDR3 runs 15 residues. This chain's CDR3 is CASSYSNSARYEQYF. The DNA for the CDR3 is TGTGCCAGCAGTTACTCGAATAGCGCGCGCTACGAGCAGTACTTC.

J is TRBJ2-7 and V is TRBV29-1, with TRBD1 identical over 9 bases. V lost 1 base and J lost 2; bases outside the gene matches: 6. CDR1 is SQVTM, CDR2 ANQGSEA, per germline. The CDR3 is 15 amino acids. The CDR3 spells CSVEGGTGIAYEQYF. The DNA of the CDR3 is TGCAGCGTTGAAGGTGGGACAGGGATCGCCTACGAGCAGTACTTC.

The chain joins TRBV6-1 to TRBJ2-1, with 8 bases lining up with TRBD2. The V segment lost 2 bases and the J segment 1 base; nucleotides outside the gene matches: 1. The CDR3 contains 15 residues. CDR1 and CDR2 (germline): MNHNS, SASEGT. CDR3 loop: CASSERGGSYNEQFF. Written as DNA, the CDR3 is TGTGCCAGCAGTGAACGGGGGGGGTCCTACAATGAGCAGTTCTTC.

The chain joins TRBV18 to TRBJ1-1; D remains unclear. The CDR3 has 16 residues. Trimming stripped 3 bases from V and 7 bases from J, with 21 bases between. The germline V gene has CDR1 KGHSH and CDR2 LQKENI. CDR3 DNA: TGTGCCAGCTCACCCGAGCGGGTTTGGAGGGCTGATGAAGCTTTCTTT. This gives the protein CASSPERVWRADEAFF.

The J gene is TRBJ1-5, the V gene TRBV18, with a possible D match to TRBD1 (5 bases). The CDR3 consists of 14 residues. Between the trimmed V and J ends, which lost 2 bases and 3 bases, there was a span of 8 bases. From germline, CDR1 is KGHSH and CDR2 LQKENI. The chain's CDR3 is CASSPAGDNQPQHF. DNA for the CDR3: TGTGCCAGCTCACCAGCGGGGGACAATCAGCCCCAGCATTTT.

The J gene is TRBJ2-1, the V gene TRBV13, with 7 bases fitting TRBD1. The CDR3 spans 14 residues. The germline V gene has CDR1 PRHDT and CDR2 FYEKMQ (reference sequence). J gave up 10 bases and V 5 bases, and 11 bases lay outside the gene matches. Written as DNA, the CDR3 is TGTGCCAGCAGCCCCTCGACAGGGTCAGGAGAGCAGTTCTTC. This sequence encodes CASSPSTGSGEQFF.

V is TRBV29-1 and J is TRBJ2-1, with D possibly matching TRBD2 (6 bases). The V gene's germline CDR1 is SQVTM and CDR2 ANQGSEA. The length of the CDR3 is 14 residues. V lost 0 bases and J 3 bases, leaving 9 bases between the germline ends. The CDR3 DNA sequence: TGCAGCGTTGAAGAGGGGCGGGACTACAATGAGCAGTTCTTC. Its translation is CSVEEGRDYNEQFF.

This clone was recorded a few times. The chain joins TRBV30 to TRBJ1-5; D perhaps matches TRBD1 (6 bases). Germline assignment: CDR1 GTSNPN and CDR2 SVGIG (reference sequence). The CDR3 has 12 amino acids. The V end lost 5 bases, the J end lost 4 bases, and 9 bases lay between the germline ends. CDR3 nucleotide sequence: TGTGCCTGGGCTCAGGGGAATCAGCCCCAGCATTTT. It specifies CAWAQGNQPQHF.

This chain connects TRBV7-2 to TRBJ2-7, with TRBD2 matching 7 bases. Germline-derived CDR1 and CDR2 are SGHTA and FQGNSA. CDR3 length: 14 amino acids. The trim removed 6 bases at V and 6 bases at J, leaving 11 bases unmatched. The CDR3 protein is CASSLSRPSGEQYF. The CDR3 DNA reads as TGTGCCAGCAGTTTATCCCGGCCTAGCGGCGAGCAGTACTTC.